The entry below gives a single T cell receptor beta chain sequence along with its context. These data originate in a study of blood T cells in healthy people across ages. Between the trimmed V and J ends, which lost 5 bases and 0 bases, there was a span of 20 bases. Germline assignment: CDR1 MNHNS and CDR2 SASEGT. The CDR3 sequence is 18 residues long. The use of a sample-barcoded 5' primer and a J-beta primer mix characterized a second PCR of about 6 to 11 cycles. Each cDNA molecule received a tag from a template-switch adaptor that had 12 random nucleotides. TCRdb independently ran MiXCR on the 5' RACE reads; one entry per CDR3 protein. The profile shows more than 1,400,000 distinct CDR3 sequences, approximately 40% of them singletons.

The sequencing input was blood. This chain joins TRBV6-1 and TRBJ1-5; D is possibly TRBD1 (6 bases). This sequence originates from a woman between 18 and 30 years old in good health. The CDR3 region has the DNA TGTGCCAGCAGTCTTACAACAGGGCCGTGGGGTAGCAATCAGCCCCAGCATTTT. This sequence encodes CASSLTTGPWGSNQPQHF.